The text below deals with one T cell receptor beta chain. The data belong to a study of blood T cell repertoires in COVID-19. Study information: Samples taken during acute and convalescent COVID-19 were collected in the United States, Italy and Spain. PBMCs, B-cell-depleted T cells, or T cells were the source of the cDNA or gDNA that made up the material.

In the study's own analysis: It was from reference gene primer amplification that nucleated cell counts were estimated. The assay was immunoSEQ multiplex PCR, and TCRdb's table has in-frame clones only and misses some. V and J calls and clone size come straight from that table; D and trimming were deduced from the DNA. The sample consists of about 220,000 clones, around 82% of them appearing once. This TCR was recovered from a woman aged 40-49 years with active or convalescent COVID-19. The sequenced sample consisted of peripheral blood.

DNA of the CDR3: TGTGCCAGCAGCTTGGCCCTCGGGGACACCGGGGAGCTGTTTTTT. This sequence encodes CASSLALGDTGELFF. The chain is built from TRBV5-6 and TRBJ2-2; a weak D match, TRBD2 (5 bases). Germline CDR1 SGHDT, CDR2 YYEEEE. The CDR3 has 15 amino acids. Trimming took 0 bases from V and 3 from J, leaving 9 bases between them.